The 29 T cell receptor beta chains below come from one sample, sequenced in a study of T cells in Graves' hyperthyroidism and ophthalmopathy. Amplification yielded TCR beta CDR3 regions, with RNA transcripts as the source. The HTBI primer set was used in a first-round RT-PCR of the TCR CDR3. TCRdb itself ran the multiplex PCR reads through MiXCR, one entry per CDR3 protein. Among 300,000 to 450,000 distinct CDR3 sequences listed, 14% were seen once. Sequenced sample: blood. The source of these receptors is a woman aged 25 to 39 with Graves' ophthalmopathy.

The chain employs TRBV5-6 and TRBJ2-7, with D possibly being TRBD2 (6 bases). Germline V gene lookup returns CDR1 SGHDT and CDR2 YYEEEE. This CDR3 comprises 15 residues. V was clipped by 5 bases and J by 4 bases, with 19 bases between them. Here the CDR3 DNA reads TGTGCCAGCAGGGCGATCCAGGGAGGTGGTTACGAGCAGTACTTC. Protein sequence: CASRAIQGGGYEQYF. Filled out from reference TRBV5-6 and TRBJ2-7, the complete variable domain reads DAGVTQSPTHLIKTRGQQVTLRCSPKSGHDTVSWYQQALGQGPQFIFQYYEEEERQRGNFPDRFSGHQFPNYSSELNVNALLLGDSALYLCASRAIQGGGYEQYFGPGTRLTVT.

Remarks on this clonotype: One base away lies a much larger clone, so this may be a sequencing read error. The chain recombines TRBV28 with TRBJ2-5; D is unclear. The CDR3 is 14 amino acids. The germline V gene encodes CDR1 MDHEN and CDR2 SYDVKM. The CDR3 is CASSSTLGAETRYF. CDR3 nucleotides: TGTGCCAGCAGCTCCACCCTCGGTGCCGAGACCCGGTACTTC.

The V and J genes are TRBV7-2 and TRBJ2-5, with D possibly called TRBD1 or TRBD2 (5 bases each). The ends were cut back, 1 base at V and 5 bases at J, with 11 bases in the middle. CDR1 and CDR2 (germline): SGHTA, FQGNSA. This CDR3 comprises 14 residues. CDR3 sequence (DNA): TGTGCCAGCAGCTTAGGCCAATGGGGGGAGACCCAGTACTTC. Encoded protein: CASSLGQWGETQYF.

This clonotype has a count of ten or more. The CDR3: CASSYRHGNTIYF. DNA for the CDR3: TGTGCCAGCAGTTACCGGCATGGAAACACCATATATTTT. The chain uses TRBV6-6 and TRBJ1-3; D not certain. The V and J ends lost 2 bases and 3 bases respectively, with 5 bases between them. The CDR3 contains 13 residues. Germline V gene lookup returns CDR1 MNHNY and CDR2 SVGAGI (reference sequence).

The table lists this clonotype with many counts. The chain uses TRBV28 and TRBJ2-3; D gene ambiguous. The CDR3 sequence is 13 residues long. Germline CDR1 and CDR2: MDHEN and SYDVKM. The V gene lost 6 bases and the J gene lost 4 bases, with 11 bases spanning the gap. In DNA form, the CDR3 reads TGTGCCAGCAGGACTCTGAGCGCAGATACGCAGTATTTT. Its protein is CASRTLSADTQYF.

This clonotype occurred a few times. This chain connects TRBV12-3 or TRBV12-4 to TRBJ1-1, with 8 bases fitting TRBD1. The V segment lost 6 bases and the J segment 1 base; nucleotides outside the gene matches: 7. The CDR3 sequence is 15 residues long. The CDR3 DNA follows: TGTGCCAGCAGCCCCCAGGGGGCAGCGAACACTGAAGCTTTCTTT. Its translation is CASSPQGAANTEAFF.

This clonotype appeared many times. This chain links TRBV5-1 with TRBJ2-3; TRBD2 aligns across 10 bases. V lost 1 base, J lost 0 bases, and 8 bases stayed unmatched. Germline lookup yields CDR1 SGHRS and CDR2 YFSETQ. The CDR3 covers 18 residues. In DNA, the CDR3 is TGCGCCAGCAGCTTGCGTCCTAGCGGGGGAGATAGCACAGATACGCAGTATTTT. This codes for CASSLRPSGGDSTDTQYF.

The rearrangement links TRBV5-6 to TRBJ1-6; TRBD1 is a possible D gene (6 bases). Germline lookup yields CDR1 SGHDT and CDR2 YYEEEE. V was cut by 3 bases and J by 9 bases, with 25 bases left in between. CDR3 length: 18 residues. The chain's CDR3 is CASSSLVPSTVRGSPLHF. The CDR3 DNA sequence: TGTGCCAGCAGCTCCCTTGTTCCGTCGACTGTCAGGGGTTCACCCCTCCACTTT.

The chain couples TRBV19 to TRBJ1-4; D remains ambiguous. CDR3 length equals 14 residues. Trimming took 5 bases from V and 8 from J, leaving 15 bases between them. Germline V gene data show CDR1 as LNHDA and CDR2 as SQIVND (reference sequence). Here the CDR3 reads CASSQPPFREKLFF. CDR3 in DNA: TGTGCCAGTAGTCAACCACCCTTCAGAGAAAAACTGTTTTTT. The entire variable domain, with the rest obtained from reference TRBV19 and TRBJ1-4, is as follows: DGGITQSPKYLFRKEGQNVTLSCEQNLNHDAMYWYRQDPGQGLRLIYYSQIVNDFQKGDIAEGYSVSREKKESFPLTVTSAQKNPTAFYLCASSQPPFREKLFFGSGTQLSVL.

Ten or more counts support this clonotype. The chain has TRBV28 and TRBJ1-6; the match to TRBD1 covers 9 bases. Germline CDR1 MDHEN, CDR2 SYDVKM. Germline trimming cut 8 bases from V and 7 bases from J; bases unmatched to any gene: 12. CDR3 length equals 16 residues. In DNA form, the CDR3 reads TGTGCCAGCTTTTACAGGGGGCTGGTTGGGAATTCACCCCTCCACTTT. Protein sequence: CASFYRGLVGNSPLHF.

The J gene is TRBJ2-3, the V gene TRBV20-1; the D is unclear. V lost 0 bases, J lost 2 bases, and 12 bases lay in between. There are 15 residues in the CDR3. The germline V gene has CDR1 DFQATT and CDR2 SNEGSKA (reference sequence). The DNA of the CDR3 is TGCAGTGCTAGAGATCGTAGTAGGATCACAGATACGCAGTATTTT. Encoded protein: CSARDRSRITDTQYF.

This clonotype was detected a few times. The chain uses TRBV28 and TRBJ2-5; D unresolved. Germline CDR1 is MDHEN and CDR2 is SYDVKM. Trimming shortened V by 4 bases and J by 0 bases, and 12 bases separated the two germline ends. The CDR3 sequence is 15 residues long. CDR3 sequence (DNA): TGTGCCAGCAGTTATAACAGCTGGTACCAAGAGACCCAGTACTTC. Residues: CASSYNSWYQETQYF.

Many counts were recorded for this clonotype. The gene calls are TRBV7-2 and TRBJ1-2; D not certain. The CDR3 has 14 residues. Germline V lookup: CDR1 SGHTA, CDR2 FQGNSA. The V gene lost 4 bases and the J gene lost 6 bases, with 15 bases spanning the gap. CDR3 in DNA: TGTGCCAGCAGCTATTCATCTCCCGCCGATGGCTACACCTTC. This codes for CASSYSSPADGYTF.

There are many counts of this clonotype. This chain links TRBV13 with TRBJ1-2; unclear D gene. Germline V gene sequence: CDR1 PRHDT, CDR2 FYEKMQ (reference sequence). The CDR3 length is 12 residues. V was clipped by 5 bases and J by 5 bases, with 9 bases between them. The CDR3 protein is CASSTGRYGYTF. CDR3 nucleotide sequence: TGTGCCAGCAGCACCGGAAGATATGGCTACACCTTC.

This clonotype was observed at least ten times. This rearrangement joins TRBV27 to TRBJ2-1, with 9 bases that match TRBD2. CDR1 and CDR2 from the germline V gene are MNHEY and SMNVEV (reference sequence). The CDR3 is 14 amino acids. CDR3 nucleotide sequence: TGTGTAACGGCTAGCGGGGTGTCCTACAATGAGCAGTTCTTC. It codes for CVTASGVSYNEQFF.

This clonotype showed up many times. The J gene is TRBJ2-1, the V gene TRBV20-1, with TRBD2 matching 8 bases. Germline lookup yields CDR1 DFQATT and CDR2 SNEGSKA (reference sequence). V was pared by 5 bases and J by 5 bases, with 2 bases of the junction left unmatched. The length of the CDR3 is 12 residues. The CDR3 sequence is CSASGGDNEQFF. The CDR3 DNA follows: TGCAGTGCTTCGGGAGGGGACAATGAGCAGTTCTTC.

This chain connects TRBV27 to TRBJ2-7; 10 positions match TRBD2. Per germline, CDR1 MNHEY and CDR2 SMNVEV (reference sequence). This CDR3 is 14 amino acids long. Losses at the gene ends were 6 bases for V and 6 bases for J; bases not matched to a gene: 8. CDR3 amino acids: CASRERGGNFEQYF. The CDR3 DNA follows: TGTGCCAGCAGGGAGCGGGGGGGCAATTTCGAGCAGTACTTC.

This chain uses TRBV11-3 with TRBJ2-3, with D perhaps matching TRBD2 (5 bases). V shed 5 bases and J shed 5 bases, with 20 bases lying between them. The CDR3 has 16 amino acids. Germline CDR1 SGHNT, CDR2 YENEEA. Here the CDR3 reads CASSLTRVQKGDTQYF. CDR3 sequence (DNA): TGTGCCAGCAGCCTAACGAGGGTGCAGAAAGGAGATACGCAGTATTTT.

This clonotype was counted between two and nine times. The chain employs TRBV6-1 and TRBJ1-1, with D hard to call. This CDR3 is built from 14 residues. Trimming pared 7 bases from V and 0 bases from J, leaving 12 bases between. The germline gives CDR1 MNHNS, CDR2 SASEGT. DNA of the CDR3: TGTGCCAGCAATCAACACGAAATGAACACTGAAGCTTTCTTT. Amino acid sequence: CASNQHEMNTEAFF.

This chain links TRBV12-5 with TRBJ2-4, with 9 positions matching TRBD1. Per the germline V gene, CDR1 is LGHNT and CDR2 is FRNRAP. The CDR3 consists of 18 residues. The junction had 17 bases not matched to a gene; V was cut back by 6 bases and J by 5 bases. The CDR3 is CASGVWTDRGASQNIQYF. CDR3 DNA sequence: TGTGCTAGTGGGGTCTGGACTGACAGGGGGGCTTCCCAAAACATTCAGTACTTC.

In this sample, this clonotype turned up many times. The chain combines TRBV24-1 with TRBJ2-7; 9 positions match TRBD2. Losses at the gene ends were 8 bases for V and 4 bases for J; bases not matched to a gene: 8. Germline V gene data show CDR1 as KGHDR and CDR2 as SFDVKD. The CDR3 has 14 amino acids. CDR3 protein: CATTSGTSSYEQYF. CDR3 nucleotides: TGTGCCACCACCTCCGGGACTAGCTCGTACGAGCAGTACTTC.

This clonotype was picked up many times. The V call is TRBV7-2, the J call TRBJ2-7; the D is unclear. The CDR3 contains 14 residues. V lost 5 bases and J 7 bases, leaving 18 bases between the germline ends. Germline V lookup: CDR1 SGHTA, CDR2 FQGNSA. CDR3 in DNA: TGTGCCAGCAGCCCATCCCCCGGTCGGGTGGAGCAGTACTTC. This encodes CASSPSPGRVEQYF.

The table lists this clonotype with many counts. CDR3 coding DNA: TGCGCCAGCAGCTTGGGAGCCGACAGGTCCTACGAGCAGTACTTC. Its translation is CASSLGADRSYEQYF. The chain joins TRBV5-1 to TRBJ2-7; D is possibly TRBD1 (6 bases). The ends were cut back, 0 bases at V and 1 base at J, with 11 bases in the middle. Germline CDR1 is SGHRS and CDR2 is YFSETQ. The CDR3 is 15 residues long.

In this sample, this clonotype turned up many times. The chain links TRBV2 to TRBJ2-1; TRBD1 aligns across 7 bases. CDR1 and CDR2 from the germline V gene are SNHLY and FYNNEI. The CDR3 has 16 amino acids. V was pared by 7 bases and J by 0 bases, with 9 bases of the junction left unmatched. The CDR3 region is CASKRQGIGSYNEQFF. In nucleotides, the CDR3 is TGTGCCAGCAAACGACAGGGTATCGGCTCCTACAATGAGCAGTTCTTC. The full variable domain, with the rest looked up from reference TRBV2 and TRBJ2-1, is EPEVTQTPSHQVTQMGQEVILRCVPISNHLYFYWYRQILGQKVEFLVSFYNNEISEKSEIFDDQFSVERPDGSNFTLKIRSTKLEDSAMYFCASKRQGIGSYNEQFFGPGTRLTVL.

In its sample, this clonotype was seen many times. The chain recombines TRBV12-3 or TRBV12-4 with TRBJ2-7; D is uncertain. V lost 3 bases, J lost 6 bases, and 9 bases lay in between. The CDR3 totals 12 residues. Written as DNA, the CDR3 is TGTGCCAGCAGTTTTAGGAAAGGCGAGCAGTACTTC. As protein: CASSFRKGEQYF.

The chain is built from TRBV7-8 and TRBJ2-5; TRBD2 matches at 15 bases. CDR1 is SGHVS and CDR2 is FQNEAQ in the germline V gene. There are 18 residues in the CDR3. The junction had 12 bases not matched to a gene; V was cut back by 5 bases and J by 5 bases. The CDR3 nucleotides are TGTGCCAGCAGCCCAATTGGACTAGCGGGGGGGCCGGGGGAGACCCAGTACTTC. This sequence encodes CASSPIGLAGGPGETQYF.

This clonotype was observed many times. The V gene is TRBV3-1, the J gene TRBJ2-3; D call uncertain. This CDR3 comprises 12 residues. CDR1 is LGHDT and CDR2 is YNNKEL in the germline V gene (reference sequence). V lost 1 base and J lost 3, with 2 bases in between. CDR3 coding DNA: TGTGCCAGCAGCCAAGTGACAGATACGCAGTATTTT. It codes for CASSQVTDTQYF.

The chain joins TRBV2 to TRBJ1-4, with D unclear. From germline, CDR1 is SNHLY and CDR2 FYNNEI. The V gene lost 5 bases and the J gene lost 7 bases, with 11 bases spanning the gap. The CDR3 has 13 amino acids. In DNA form, the CDR3 reads TGTGCCAGCAGTTCTCCCTTCGGTGAAAAACTGTTTTTT. Its translation is CASSSPFGEKLFF.

This clonotype was picked up many times. The rearrangement uses TRBV7-9 and TRBJ2-4, with a possible D match to TRBD2 (5 bases). This CDR3 spans 17 amino acids. The germline V gene encodes CDR1 SEHNR and CDR2 FQNEAQ (reference sequence). The V end was cut by 6 bases, the J end by 2 bases, with 20 bases between. The DNA for the CDR3 is TGTGCCAGCAGTCCAACTGAGGGCGTAGGAACCAAAAACATTCAGTACTTC. Translating gives CASSPTEGVGTKNIQYF.